A selection of T cell receptor beta chains follows, all from one sample in a study of shared clonotypes between healthy human individuals. The repertoire was sequenced with immunoSEQ multiplex PCR; TCRdb's copy has only in-frame clones and lacks some. The table has around 2.5 million clones, approximately 93% seen once. The sample was naive CD4+ T cells from PBMCs. Receptors were obtained from a man aged 18 to 30 in good health. Some clones in this sample may be carry-over from other donors' samples. The CDR3 runs from the conserved cysteine through the conserved F or W. Fields, in order: J gene, V gene, D gene, CDR3 protein, CDR3 DNA. The D gene is left open where the match is weak.

>TRBJ2-2|TRBV28|NA
CASSLWMLHRRTGELFF
TGTGCCAGCAGTTTATGGATGCTCCATCGGCGCACCGGGGAGCTGTTTTTT
>TRBJ2-1|TRBV29-1|NA
CSVRGTFRSSYNEQFF
TGCAGCGTCCGAGGGACTTTCCGGAGCTCCTACAATGAGCAGTTCTTC
>TRBJ2-4|TRBV5-5|NA
CASSAQGQAAKNIQYF
TGTGCCAGCAGCGCCCAGGGGCAGGCGGCCAAAAACATTCAGTACTTC
>TRBJ1-2|TRBV28|TRBD1
CASSSPGQPHYGYTF
TGTGCCAGCAGTTCCCCGGGACAGCCTCACTATGGCTACACCTTC
>TRBJ2-1|TRBV5-1|TRBD2
CASSETSDNEQFF
TGCGCCAGCAGCGAAACTAGCGACAATGAGCAGTTCTTC
>TRBJ1-1|TRBV5-1|NA
CASSWTVRTEAFF
TGCGCCAGCAGCTGGACAGTAAGGACTGAAGCTTTCTTT
>TRBJ2-3|TRBV6-1|NA
CASRAEALGTDTQYF
TGTGCCAGCAGAGCGGAAGCGCTGGGCACAGATACGCAGTATTTT
>TRBJ1-3|TRBV29-1|TRBD1
CSVGVLGTGKGNTIYF
TGCAGCGTTGGGGTTTTGGGGACAGGGAAGGGAAACACCATATATTTT
>TRBJ2-5|TRBV20-1|NA
CSASPGTQYF
TGCAGTGCTAGTCCCGGTACCCAGTACTTC
>TRBJ2-7|TRBV7-2|TRBD2
CASSPTSAGSSYEQYF
TGTGCCAGCAGCCCGACTAGCGCTGGAAGCTCCTACGAGCAGTACTTC
>TRBJ1-6|TRBV20-1|NA
CSAPFAGSLHF
TGCAGTGCTCCATTTGCGGGGTCCCTCCACTTT
>TRBJ2-7|TRBV2|NA
CASSESREGEQYF
TGTGCCAGCAGTGAATCCAGGGAAGGCGAGCAGTACTTC
>TRBJ2-3|TRBV5-8|NA
CASNRVKSSTDTQYF
TGTGCCAGCAACAGGGTCAAGTCTAGCACAGATACGCAGTATTTT
>TRBJ1-5|TRBV5-6|NA
CASSRQQGRVGNQPQHF
TGTGCCAGCAGCCGCCAACAGGGAAGGGTGGGCAATCAGCCCCAGCATTTT
>TRBJ1-5|TRBV4-1|NA
CASSHSSGPQHF
TGCGCCAGCAGCCACAGCAGCGGGCCCCAGCATTTT
>TRBJ2-1|TRBV28|TRBD1
CASSLPVRGRLYNEQFF
TGTGCCAGCAGTTTACCGGTCAGGGGGCGCCTCTACAATGAGCAGTTCTTC